The 16 T cell receptor beta chains listed next were all sequenced from one sample in a study of CD8 T cells in Susac syndrome (dated by TCRdb to between 2018 and 2021). The library relied on the immunoSEQ multiplex PCR assay. RNA was extracted with the RNeasy kit and 0.5 to 1 ug was reverse transcribed using random hexamers. TCRdb redid the processing of the public reads, applying fastp at Q25 and MiXCR, and retained in-frame beta chains. Every distinct CDR3 protein forms one entry, paired with its most common genes and DNA. The sample includes a few hundred thousand distinct CDR3 sequences, with around 93% observed a single time. Jointly, the top ten make up just over 0.08% of the sample. Sequencing input: CD4+ T cells from PBMCs. These TCRs come from a human donor with multiple sclerosis.

This sequence joins TRBV9 and TRBJ1-2; D unresolved. Germline CDR1 is SGDLS and CDR2 is YYNGEE. CDR3 size: 14 residues. V shed 1 base and J shed 4 bases, with 11 bases lying between them. CDR3 DNA sequence: TGTGCCAGCAGCGTACAGGCAGCGAGCTATGGCTACACCTTC. Translation: CASSVQAASYGYTF.

The genes are TRBV25-1 and TRBJ1-2; TRBD1 matches 8 bases. Looked up from germline, CDR1 is MGHDK and CDR2 is SYGVNS. V dropped 3 bases and J dropped 5; count of bases not matched to a gene: 5. This CDR3 is built from 14 residues. This CDR3 reads CASSEPGQEYGYTF. The CDR3 DNA reads TGTGCCAGCAGTGAGCCGGGACAGGAGTATGGCTACACCTTC.

The rearrangement uses TRBV6-1 and TRBJ2-4; unclear D gene. Germline lookup yields CDR1 MNHNS and CDR2 SASEGT. Trimming took off 3 bases at V and 10 bases at J, with 13 bases between the two ends. This CDR3 has 13 residues. Here the CDR3 DNA reads TGTGCCAGCAGTGATGAGATGTGGGGAATTCAGTACTTC. Encoded protein: CASSDEMWGIQYF.

The V gene is TRBV12-3 or TRBV12-4, the J gene TRBJ2-3, with a possible D match to TRBD2 (6 bases). This CDR3 has 13 amino acids. V lost 3 bases, J lost 4 bases, and 8 bases lay in between. The CDR3 nucleotides read TGTGCCAGCAGTTTTTGGGGGGCAGATACGCAGTATTTT. Its protein is CASSFWGADTQYF.

The rearrangement joins TRBV25-1 to TRBJ1-6; 7 nucleotides line up with TRBD1. J gave up 7 bases and V 4 bases, and 4 bases lay outside the gene matches. Germline CDR1 reads MGHDK; CDR2 reads SYGVNS. The CDR3 is 14 amino acids. This chain's CDR3 is CASSAQGENSPLHF. Written as DNA, the CDR3 is TGTGCCAGCAGTGCCCAGGGGGAGAATTCACCCCTCCACTTT.

The chain combines TRBV7-2 with TRBJ1-5, with TRBD1 as a possible D gene (6 bases). Germline lookup yields CDR1 SGHTA and CDR2 FQGNSA. The length of the CDR3 is 16 residues. The germline V and J ends were trimmed by 5 bases and 1 base, with 15 bases remaining between them. The CDR3: CASSLEGGLSNQPQHF. CDR3 DNA sequence: TGTGCCAGCAGCCTGGAAGGGGGTCTGAGCAATCAGCCCCAGCATTTT.

CDR3 protein: CASSQVLREKLFF. DNA for the CDR3: TGCGCCAGCAGCCAAGTGCTGCGTGAAAAACTGTTTTTT. The chain employs TRBV4-1 and TRBJ1-4, with D unresolved. The CDR3 contains 13 residues. Germline lookup yields CDR1 MGHRA and CDR2 YSYEKL. V was cut by 1 base and J by 7 bases, with 7 bases left in between.

This chain uses TRBV3-1 with TRBJ2-1, with D uncertain. Germline V gene data show CDR1 as LGHDT and CDR2 as YNNKEL (reference sequence). Trimming shortened V by 2 bases and J by 7 bases, and 3 bases separated the two germline ends. The CDR3 consists of 11 residues. CDR3 coding DNA: TGTGCCAGCAGCCAATTTAATGAGCAGTTCTTC. This codes for CASSQFNEQFF.

The chain joins TRBV30 to TRBJ1-2; D might be TRBD1 (5 bases). Germline lookup yields CDR1 GTSNPN and CDR2 SVGIG (reference sequence). The CDR3 consists of 12 residues. Trimming cost V 4 bases and J 2 bases, with 8 bases left between them. The CDR3 is CAWTGTNYGYTF. The CDR3 region has the DNA TGTGCCTGGACAGGGACGAACTATGGCTACACCTTC.

Comments on this clonotype: One end of the junction does not line up with germline, which may come from a read error. The chain couples TRBV27 to TRBJ1-2, with TRBD1 matching 9 bases. CDR3 size: 12 residues. Germline CDR1 MNHEY, CDR2 SMNVEV (reference sequence). The CDR3 coding sequence is TGTGCCAGCAGTTTAGGGACAGGGCCTCATTACTTC. Translated: CASSLGTGPHYF.

The V call is TRBV7-9, the J call TRBJ1-1; D gene unclear. Germline lookup yields CDR1 SEHNR and CDR2 FQNEAQ (reference sequence). Trimming pared 5 bases from V and 6 bases from J, leaving 10 bases between. There are 12 residues in the CDR3. Here the CDR3 DNA reads TGTGCCAGCAGCAAAGCCGGGTCTGAAGCTTTCTTT. Protein: CASSKAGSEAFF.

The rearrangement uses TRBV29-1 and TRBJ1-1; a weak D match, TRBD1 (5 bases). CDR3 length: 13 residues. The germline V and J ends were trimmed by 7 bases and 2 bases, with 14 bases remaining between them. Germline CDR1 and CDR2: SQVTM and ANQGSEA. The CDR3 is CSAAKGLNTEAFF. The CDR3, as DNA: TGCAGCGCCGCAAAGGGACTAAACACTGAAGCTTTCTTT.

This chain links TRBV9 with TRBJ1-6; 8 positions match TRBD1. This CDR3 has 15 amino acids. The junction had 5 bases not matched to a gene; V was cut back by 4 bases and J by 5 bases. Germline loops: CDR1 SGDLS, CDR2 YYNGEE. CDR3 nucleotide sequence: TGTGCCAGCAGCACAATGACAGGGGATAATTCACCCCTCCACTTT. This encodes CASSTMTGDNSPLHF.

The chain carries TRBV7-2 and TRBJ2-3; D perhaps matches TRBD1 (5 bases). Deletions cut 4 bases from V and 4 bases from J, with 12 bases between. Germline CDR1 is SGHTA and CDR2 is FQGNSA. The CDR3 runs 14 residues. CDR3: CASSSSLGPDTQYF. In nucleotides, the CDR3 is TGTGCCAGCAGCTCGTCCTTGGGGCCAGATACGCAGTATTTT.

The J gene is TRBJ1-4, the V gene TRBV3-1; a possible D gene is TRBD1 (5 bases). The germline V gene encodes CDR1 LGHDT and CDR2 YNNKEL (reference sequence). The V gene lost 6 bases and the J gene lost 6 bases, with 17 bases spanning the gap. The CDR3 covers 15 residues. The CDR3: CASRGRLPKDEKLFF. CDR3 sequence (DNA): TGTGCCAGCAGGGGACGGTTACCGAAGGATGAAAAACTGTTTTTT.

The gene calls are TRBV29-1 and TRBJ2-1; D remains unclear. The V gene's germline CDR1 is SQVTM and CDR2 ANQGSEA. V lost 1 base and J 6 bases, leaving 13 bases between the germline ends. The CDR3 covers 14 residues. CDR3 loop: CSVEARDFINEQFF. DNA for the CDR3: TGCAGCGTTGAAGCGCGTGATTTTATCAATGAGCAGTTCTTC.